Listed here are 6 T cell receptor beta chains from one sample, sequenced in a study of PD-1 blockade in classical Hodgkin lymphoma. Repertoires were generated with immunoSEQ multiplex PCR, while TCRdb's copy carries only in-frame clones and drops some. The table records roughly 62,000 clones, 88% of them present only once. Relapse was seen in all patients after autologous stem cell transplantation, and brentuximab vedotin exposure was variable. Specimen: peripheral blood mononuclear cells (PBMCs), collected at baseline. The receptors stem from a human donor with classical Hodgkin lymphoma.

There are a few counts of this clone. The gene calls are TRBV10-1 and TRBJ1-1; D is unclear. V was clipped by 0 bases and J by 10 bases, with 15 bases between them. From germline, CDR1 is WNHNN and CDR2 SYGVQD (reference sequence). The CDR3 is 14 residues long. The CDR3 sequence: CASSESTAPRGAFF. Written as DNA, the CDR3 is TGCGCCAGCAGTGAGTCGACGGCTCCCCGAGGAGCTTTCTTT.

The rearrangement uses TRBV7-9 and TRBJ2-7, with D hard to call. Germline V gene data show CDR1 as SEHNR and CDR2 as FQNEAQ (reference sequence). Trimming pared 1 base from V and 0 bases from J, leaving 13 bases between. The CDR3 is made up of 16 amino acids. DNA of the CDR3: TGTGCCAGCAGCTTAGTTTCTGGCAGCAGCTCCTACGAGCAGTACTTC. It encodes CASSLVSGSSSYEQYF.

This rearrangement joins TRBV5-1 to TRBJ1-1; TRBD1 might be the D (5 bases). V lost 5 bases and J 1 base, leaving 15 bases between the germline ends. The CDR3 loop spans 15 amino acids. Germline CDR1 reads SGHRS; CDR2 reads YFSETQ. CDR3 protein: CASRSSQGRNTEAFF. DNA of the CDR3: TGCGCCAGCAGATCCTCTCAGGGCCGGAACACTGAAGCTTTCTTT. Complete variable domain (other parts from reference TRBV5-1 and TRBJ1-1): KAGVTQTPRYLIKTRGQQVTLSCSPISGHRSVSWYQQTPGQGLQFLFEYFSETQRNKGNFPGRFSGRQFSNSRSEMNVSTLELGDSALYLCASRSSQGRNTEAFFGQGTRLTVV.

The chain has TRBV5-1 and TRBJ1-1; possibly TRBD1 for D (5 bases). Trimming cost V 2 bases and J 2 bases, with 10 bases left between them. The length of the CDR3 is 14 residues. The germline CDR1 and CDR2 sequences are SGHRS and YFSETQ. This CDR3 reads CASSFRQGNTEAFF. CDR3 DNA sequence: TGCGCCAGCAGCTTTCGGCAGGGAAACACTGAAGCTTTCTTT. Supplemented by reference TRBV5-1 and TRBJ1-1, the full variable domain reads KAGVTQTPRYLIKTRGQQVTLSCSPISGHRSVSWYQQTPGQGLQFLFEYFSETQRNKGNFPGRFSGRQFSNSRSEMNVSTLELGDSALYLCASSFRQGNTEAFFGQGTRLTVV.

The chain uses TRBV9 and TRBJ2-7, with D tentatively TRBD2 (5 bases). The CDR3 contains 15 residues. The germline V gene has CDR1 SGDLS and CDR2 YYNGEE. V was cut by 0 bases and J by 3 bases, with 13 bases left in between. The CDR3 reads CASSVVSGSGYEQYF. The CDR3 nucleotides are TGTGCCAGCAGCGTAGTTTCGGGGTCCGGCTACGAGCAGTACTTC. Drawing the rest from reference TRBV9 and TRBJ2-7, the complete variable domain is DSGVTQTPKHLITATGQRVTLRCSPRSGDLSVYWYQQSLDQGLQFLIQYYNGEERAKGNILERFSAQQFPDLHSELNLSSLELGDSALYFCASSVVSGSGYEQYFGPGTRLTVT.

V usage is TRBV7-9 and J usage is TRBJ2-6; D not resolved. The V gene lost 4 bases and the J gene lost 5 bases, with 21 bases spanning the gap. This CDR3 is built from 18 residues. Germline V lookup: CDR1 SEHNR, CDR2 FQNEAQ (reference sequence). This CDR3 is CASSSISYQQSRANVLTF. The CDR3 bases are TGTGCCAGCAGCTCGATCTCATACCAACAAAGTCGGGCCAACGTCCTGACTTTC.